These 16 T cell receptor beta chains were all obtained from the same sample, sequenced in a study of Siglec-9 on CD8 T cells in melanoma. Profiling relied on immunoSEQ multiplex PCR, and the TCRdb table lists in-frame clones only, not all of them. This sample has some 27,000 clones, with 80% found just once. The material sequenced was Siglec-9- CD8+ T cells sorted from blood. These receptors were taken from a human donor in good health.

The chain couples TRBV6-6 to TRBJ2-1, with 11 positions matching TRBD2. Germline lookup yields CDR1 MNHNY and CDR2 SVGAGI (reference sequence). This CDR3 is built from 15 residues. The J segment lost 6 bases and the V segment lost 5 bases, leaving 6 bases of the junction unmatched. The DNA for the CDR3 is TGTGCCAGCAGTCCCGGGACTAGCGGAATCAATGAGCAGTTCTTC. Translation: CASSPGTSGINEQFF.

The chain recombines TRBV6-1 with TRBJ1-1; TRBD1 matches 9 bases. Germline CDR1 MNHNS, CDR2 SASEGT. There are 15 residues in the CDR3. With V trimmed by 4 bases and J by 6 bases, 9 bases remained unmatched. The CDR3 nucleotides are TGTGCCAGCAGTGTTAGCAGACAGGGGGAATCTGAAGCTTTCTTT. Its protein is CASSVSRQGESEAFF.

The J gene is TRBJ2-7, the V gene TRBV7-9; 9 nucleotides align to TRBD1. Trimming cost V 10 bases and J 0 bases; bases outside gene matches: 4. Germline V CDR1 and CDR2: SEHNR, FQNEAQ (reference sequence). The CDR3 contains 13 residues. The CDR3 is CATGTGSSYEQYV. CDR3 bases: TGTGCCACCGGGACAGGGAGCTCCTACGAGCAGTACGTC.

The V call is TRBV5-1, the J call TRBJ1-5, with 9 bases lining up with TRBD1. This CDR3 has 15 residues. After removal of 0 bases from V and 4 bases from J, the junction contained 2 bases not matched to a gene. Germline-derived CDR1 and CDR2 are SGHRS and YFSETQ. CDR3 region: CASSLGGQGNQPQHF. In DNA, the CDR3 is TGCGCCAGCAGCTTGGGAGGACAGGGGAATCAGCCCCAGCATTTT.

This chain joins TRBV11-2 and TRBJ2-1; 8 bases line up with TRBD1. V dropped 1 base and J dropped 5; count of bases not matched to a gene: 7. CDR3 length: 16 residues. The V gene's germline CDR1 is SGHAT and CDR2 FQNNGV. As DNA, the CDR3 is TGTGCCAGCAGCTTAGGAAGACAGGGGTGGCACAATGAGCAGTTCTTC. Translated: CASSLGRQGWHNEQFF.

The gene calls are TRBV6-6 and TRBJ1-2; D possibly corresponds to TRBD1 (5 bases). This CDR3 has 15 residues. Between the trimmed V and J ends, which lost 0 bases and 2 bases, there was a span of 10 bases. Germline CDR1 MNHNY, CDR2 SVGAGI (reference sequence). The CDR3 nucleotides read TGTGCCAGCAGTTACTCGACAGCATCCAACTATGGCTACACCTTC. This encodes CASSYSTASNYGYTF.

This clone has a single count. The chain joins TRBV4-1 to TRBJ2-7; TRBD2 might be the D (6 bases). V lost 1 base and J lost 4, with 14 bases in between. CDR3 length: 15 residues. Germline V lookup: CDR1 MGHRA, CDR2 YSYEKL. CDR3: CASSQAYEAGYEQYF. The CDR3 nucleotides are TGCGCCAGCAGCCAAGCGTATGAGGCGGGATACGAGCAGTACTTC.

The CDR3 nucleotides are TGCAGCGTTGGCGAGGCTACCTACAATGAGCAGTTCTTC. This codes for CSVGEATYNEQFF. The chain links TRBV29-1 to TRBJ2-1; no firm D call. Germline lookup yields CDR1 SQVTM and CDR2 ANQGSEA. V gave up 4 bases and J gave up 2 bases, with 9 bases separating them. The CDR3 consists of 13 residues.

This chain connects TRBV7-2 to TRBJ1-5; no firm D call. V was trimmed by 0 bases and J by 6 bases, leaving 6 bases between them. Germline CDR1 SGHTA, CDR2 FQGNSA. This CDR3 spans 13 amino acids. CDR3 in DNA: TGTGCCAGCAGCTTAGCGCCGGCTCAGCCCCAGCATTTT. This translates into CASSLAPAQPQHF.

This chain uses TRBV4-1 with TRBJ1-5; no firm D call. Trimming stripped 1 base from V and 1 base from J, with 14 bases between. This CDR3 region has 17 residues. CDR1 and CDR2 (germline): MGHRA, YSYEKL. Written as DNA, the CDR3 is TGCGCCAGCAGCCAAGTCTACGGCAGAGAGAGCAATCAGCCCCAGCATTTT. Its translation is CASSQVYGRESNQPQHF.

This chain uses TRBV7-9 with TRBJ1-1; D gene ambiguous. The CDR3 is made up of 13 amino acids. Germline values: CDR1 SEHNR, CDR2 FQNEAQ (reference sequence). V was pared by 5 bases and J by 10 bases, with 17 bases between. Here the CDR3 DNA reads TGTGCCAGCAGCCCCCAGTCGCCCAAGGGAGCTTTCTTT. It translates to CASSPQSPKGAFF.

This clone was seen only a few times. This chain connects TRBV18 to TRBJ1-5; no clear D gene. The V end was cut by 4 bases, the J end by 0 bases, with 10 bases between. The CDR3 consists of 15 residues. The V gene's germline CDR1 is KGHSH and CDR2 LQKENI. The CDR3 protein is CASSRESYSNQPQHF. The DNA of the CDR3 is TGTGCCAGCTCACGGGAGTCCTATAGCAATCAGCCCCAGCATTTT.

Only one count was recorded for this clone. The V gene is TRBV5-4, the J gene TRBJ1-2; the D is unclear. CDR3 length equals 14 residues. V was shortened by 0 bases and J by 2 bases, with 8 bases between the two germline ends. CDR1 is SGHNT and CDR2 is YYREEE in the germline V gene (reference sequence). CDR3 nucleotide sequence: TGTGCCAGCAGCTTGGCGGGCGGCAACTATGGCTACACCTTC. Encoded protein: CASSLAGGNYGYTF.

The chain uses TRBV25-1 and TRBJ2-3, with D tentatively TRBD1 (5 bases). The CDR3 spans 13 residues. V gave up 3 bases and J gave up 4 bases, with 8 bases separating them. The V gene's germline CDR1 is MGHDK and CDR2 SYGVNS. CDR3 DNA sequence: TGTGCCAGCAGTGAGCAGGGTTCAGATACGCAGTATTTT. As protein: CASSEQGSDTQYF.

The V gene is TRBV11-3, the J gene TRBJ1-1, with a tentative D call TRBD1 (5 bases). V was shortened by 1 base and J by 1 base, with 7 bases between the two germline ends. CDR1 is SGHNT and CDR2 is YENEEA in the germline V gene. The CDR3 spans 14 residues. The CDR3 DNA is TGTGCCAGCAGCTTAGGGGGCGGGAACACTGAAGCTTTCTTT. Its translation: CASSLGGGNTEAFF.

This chain joins TRBV30 and TRBJ2-7; TRBD1 might be the D (5 bases). Germline values: CDR1 GTSNPN, CDR2 SVGIG (reference sequence). The CDR3 sequence is 15 residues long. Trimming took 2 bases from V and 7 from J, leaving 21 bases between them. The CDR3 DNA reads as TGTGCCTGGAGTACACCGTTGACAGCCCACGGAGAGCAGTACGTC. Residues: CAWSTPLTAHGEQYV.